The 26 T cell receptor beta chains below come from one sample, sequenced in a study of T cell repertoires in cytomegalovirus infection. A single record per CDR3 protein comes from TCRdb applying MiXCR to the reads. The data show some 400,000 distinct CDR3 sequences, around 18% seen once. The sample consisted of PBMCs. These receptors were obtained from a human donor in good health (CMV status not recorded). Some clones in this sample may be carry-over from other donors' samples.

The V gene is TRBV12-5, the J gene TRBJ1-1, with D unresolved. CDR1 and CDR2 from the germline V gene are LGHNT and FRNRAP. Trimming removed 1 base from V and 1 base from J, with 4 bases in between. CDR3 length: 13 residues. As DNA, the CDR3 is TGTGCTAGTGGTTTGGAACAGAACACTGAAGCTTTCTTT. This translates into CASGLEQNTEAFF.

CDR3: CASTLSSGQGRGETQYF. CDR3 sequence (DNA): TGTGCCAGTACCCTAAGTTCCGGACAGGGTCGCGGAGAGACCCAGTACTTC. The rearrangement uses TRBV19 and TRBJ2-5; 8 nucleotides line up with TRBD1. J gave up 4 bases and V 7 bases, and 17 bases lay outside the gene matches. The CDR3 length is 17 residues. The germline V gene encodes CDR1 LNHDA and CDR2 SQIVND (reference sequence).

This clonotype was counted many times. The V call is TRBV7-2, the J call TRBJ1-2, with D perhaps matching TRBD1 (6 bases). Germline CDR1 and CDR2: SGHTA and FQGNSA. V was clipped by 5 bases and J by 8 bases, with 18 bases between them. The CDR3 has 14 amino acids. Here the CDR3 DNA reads TGTGCCAGCAGCACAACTCTCACAGGGCGAGGCTACACCTTC. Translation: CASSTTLTGRGYTF.

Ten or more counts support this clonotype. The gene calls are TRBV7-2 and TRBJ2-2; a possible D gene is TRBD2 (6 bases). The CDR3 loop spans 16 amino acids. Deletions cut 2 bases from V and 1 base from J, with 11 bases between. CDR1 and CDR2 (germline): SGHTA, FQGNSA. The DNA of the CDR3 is TGTGCCAGCAGCTTAAGGACGGGAGAGAACACCGGGGAGCTGTTTTTT. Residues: CASSLRTGENTGELFF.

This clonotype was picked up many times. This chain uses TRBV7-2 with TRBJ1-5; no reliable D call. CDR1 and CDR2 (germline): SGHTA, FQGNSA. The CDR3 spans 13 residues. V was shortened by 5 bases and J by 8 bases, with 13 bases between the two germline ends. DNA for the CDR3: TGTGCCAGCAGCCGTTCAACCCAAGAGCCCCAGCATTTT. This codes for CASSRSTQEPQHF. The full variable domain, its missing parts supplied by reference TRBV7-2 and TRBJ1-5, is GAGVSQSPSNKVTEKGKDVELRCDPISGHTALYWYRQSLGQGLEFLIYFQGNSAPDKSGLPSDRFSAERTGGSVSTLTIQRTQQEDSAVYLCASSRSTQEPQHFGDGTRLSIL.

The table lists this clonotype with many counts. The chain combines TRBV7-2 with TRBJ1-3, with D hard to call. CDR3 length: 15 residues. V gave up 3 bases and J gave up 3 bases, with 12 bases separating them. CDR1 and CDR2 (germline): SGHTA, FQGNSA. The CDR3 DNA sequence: TGTGCCAGCAGCTTGCTCGGCATCGGTGGAAACACCATATATTTT. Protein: CASSLLGIGGNTIYF.

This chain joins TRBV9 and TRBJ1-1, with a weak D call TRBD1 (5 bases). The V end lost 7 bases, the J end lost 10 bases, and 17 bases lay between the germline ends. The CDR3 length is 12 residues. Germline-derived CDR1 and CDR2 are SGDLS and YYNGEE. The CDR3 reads CASGPSEGLAFF. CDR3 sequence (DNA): TGTGCCAGCGGACCGTCGGAGGGACTAGCTTTCTTT.

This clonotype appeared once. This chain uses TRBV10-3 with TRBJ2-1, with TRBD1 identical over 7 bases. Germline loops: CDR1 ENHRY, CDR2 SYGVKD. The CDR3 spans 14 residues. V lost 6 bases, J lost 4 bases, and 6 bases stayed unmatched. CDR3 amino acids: CAISPGTEYNEQFF. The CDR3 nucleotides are TGTGCCATCAGCCCCGGGACAGAATACAATGAGCAGTTCTTC.

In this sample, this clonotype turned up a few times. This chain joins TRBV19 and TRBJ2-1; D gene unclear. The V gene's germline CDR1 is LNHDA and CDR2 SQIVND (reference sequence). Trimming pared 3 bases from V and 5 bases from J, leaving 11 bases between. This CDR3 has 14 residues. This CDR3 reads CASSIFGIDNEQFF. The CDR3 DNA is TGTGCCAGTAGTATCTTTGGGATCGACAATGAGCAGTTCTTC.

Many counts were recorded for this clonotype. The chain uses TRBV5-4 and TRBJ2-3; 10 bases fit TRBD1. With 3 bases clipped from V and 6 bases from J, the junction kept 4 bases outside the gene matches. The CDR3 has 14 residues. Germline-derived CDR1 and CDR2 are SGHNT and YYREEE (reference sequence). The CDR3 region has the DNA TGTGCCAGCAGCTCGGGACAGGGGTACGATACGCAGTATTTT. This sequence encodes CASSSGQGYDTQYF.

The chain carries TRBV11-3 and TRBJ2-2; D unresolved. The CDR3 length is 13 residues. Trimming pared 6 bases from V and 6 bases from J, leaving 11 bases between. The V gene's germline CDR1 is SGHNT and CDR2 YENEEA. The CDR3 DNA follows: TGTGCCAGCAGTCCTTACTATGCCGGGGAGCTGTTTTTT. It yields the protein CASSPYYAGELFF.

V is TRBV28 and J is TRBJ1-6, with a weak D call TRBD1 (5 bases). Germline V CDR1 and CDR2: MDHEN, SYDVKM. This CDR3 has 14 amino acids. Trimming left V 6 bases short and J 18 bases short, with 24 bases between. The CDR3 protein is CASRVRDLRAGPHF. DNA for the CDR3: TGTGCCAGCAGAGTCCGGGACCTTCGCGCAGGGCCCCACTTT.

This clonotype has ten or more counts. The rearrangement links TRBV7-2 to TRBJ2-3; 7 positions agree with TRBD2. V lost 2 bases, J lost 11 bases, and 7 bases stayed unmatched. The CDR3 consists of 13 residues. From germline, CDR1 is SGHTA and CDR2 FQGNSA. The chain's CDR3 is CASSLPPGGLQYF. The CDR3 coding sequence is TGTGCCAGCAGCTTACCCCCGGGAGGCTTGCAGTATTTT.

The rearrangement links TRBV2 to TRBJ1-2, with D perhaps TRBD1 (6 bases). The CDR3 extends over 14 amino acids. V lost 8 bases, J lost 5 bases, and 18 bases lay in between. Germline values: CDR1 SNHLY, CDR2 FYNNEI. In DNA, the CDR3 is TGTGCCAGCCTCGGAAGGGGGGGCGCATATGGCTACACCTTC. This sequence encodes CASLGRGGAYGYTF.

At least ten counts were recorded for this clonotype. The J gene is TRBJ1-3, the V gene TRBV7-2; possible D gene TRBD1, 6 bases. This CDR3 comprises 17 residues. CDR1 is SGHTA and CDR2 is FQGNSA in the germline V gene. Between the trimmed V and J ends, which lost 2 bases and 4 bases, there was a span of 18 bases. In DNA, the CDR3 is TGTGCCAGCAGCTTAAGACCAGGGACATTTAAAGGAAACACCATATATTTT. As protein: CASSLRPGTFKGNTIYF.

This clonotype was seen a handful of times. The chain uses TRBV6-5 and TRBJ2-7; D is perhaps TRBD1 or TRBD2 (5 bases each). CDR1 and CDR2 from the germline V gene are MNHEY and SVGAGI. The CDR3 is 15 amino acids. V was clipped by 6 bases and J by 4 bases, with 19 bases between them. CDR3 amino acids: CASSPNGLGAYEQYF. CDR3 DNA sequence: TGTGCCAGCAGCCCCAATGGCCTCGGGGCGTACGAGCAGTACTTC.

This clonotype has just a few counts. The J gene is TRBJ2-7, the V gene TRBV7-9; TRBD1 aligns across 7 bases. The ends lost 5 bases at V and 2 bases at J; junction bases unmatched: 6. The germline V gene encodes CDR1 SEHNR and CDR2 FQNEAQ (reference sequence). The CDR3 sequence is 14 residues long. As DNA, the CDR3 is TGTGCCAGCAGCGCGACAGGGCGCGCCTACGAGCAGTACTTC. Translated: CASSATGRAYEQYF.

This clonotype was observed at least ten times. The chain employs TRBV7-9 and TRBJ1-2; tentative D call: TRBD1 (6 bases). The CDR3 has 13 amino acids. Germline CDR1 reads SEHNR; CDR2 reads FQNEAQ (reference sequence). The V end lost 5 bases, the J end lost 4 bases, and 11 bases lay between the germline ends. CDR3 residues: CASSEQGRYGYTF. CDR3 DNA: TGTGCCAGCAGCGAACAGGGACGCTATGGCTACACCTTC.

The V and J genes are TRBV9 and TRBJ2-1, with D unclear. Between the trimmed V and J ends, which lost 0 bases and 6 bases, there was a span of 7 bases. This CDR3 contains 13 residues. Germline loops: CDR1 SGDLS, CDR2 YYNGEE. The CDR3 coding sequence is TGTGCCAGCAGCGTAGGTCCAATCAATGAGCAGTTCTTC. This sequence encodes CASSVGPINEQFF. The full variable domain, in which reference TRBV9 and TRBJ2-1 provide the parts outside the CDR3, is DSGVTQTPKHLITATGQRVTLRCSPRSGDLSVYWYQQSLDQGLQFLIQYYNGEERAKGNILERFSAQQFPDLHSELNLSSLELGDSALYFCASSVGPINEQFFGPGTRLTVL.

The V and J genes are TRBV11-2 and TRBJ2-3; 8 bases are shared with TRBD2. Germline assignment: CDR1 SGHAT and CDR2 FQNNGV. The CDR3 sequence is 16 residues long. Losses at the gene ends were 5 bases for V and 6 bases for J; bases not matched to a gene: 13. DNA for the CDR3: TGTGCCAGCAGCACCTTGTCCGGGACTAGGGGTGATACGCAGTATTTT. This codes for CASSTLSGTRGDTQYF.

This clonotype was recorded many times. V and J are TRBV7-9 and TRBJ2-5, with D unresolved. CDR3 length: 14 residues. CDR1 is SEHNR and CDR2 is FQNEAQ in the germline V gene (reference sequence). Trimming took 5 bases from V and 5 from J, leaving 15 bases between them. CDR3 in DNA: TGTGCCAGCAGCCCGAATACCATTTGGGAGACCCAGTACTTC. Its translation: CASSPNTIWETQYF.

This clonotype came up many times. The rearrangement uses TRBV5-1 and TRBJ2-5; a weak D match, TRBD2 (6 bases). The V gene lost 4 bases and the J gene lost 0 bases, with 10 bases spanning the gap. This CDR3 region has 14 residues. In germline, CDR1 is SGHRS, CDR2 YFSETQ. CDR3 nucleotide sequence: TGCGCCAGCAGCGTCCGGGGGAACCAAGAGACCCAGTACTTC. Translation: CASSVRGNQETQYF.

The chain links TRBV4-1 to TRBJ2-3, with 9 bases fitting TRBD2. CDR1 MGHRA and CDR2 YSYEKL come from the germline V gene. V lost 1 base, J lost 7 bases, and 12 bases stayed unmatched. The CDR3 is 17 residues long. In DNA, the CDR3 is TGCGCCAGCAGCCAAGGGGGTCCGGGACTAGCCTCGAATACGCAGTATTTT. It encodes CASSQGGPGLASNTQYF.

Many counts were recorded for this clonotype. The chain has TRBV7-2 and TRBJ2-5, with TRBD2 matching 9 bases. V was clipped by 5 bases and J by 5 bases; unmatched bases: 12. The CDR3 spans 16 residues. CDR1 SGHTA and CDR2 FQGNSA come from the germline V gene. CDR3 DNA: TGTGCCAGCAGCCGCCAAATAGCGGGAGTGGGGGAGACCCAGTACTTC. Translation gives CASSRQIAGVGETQYF.

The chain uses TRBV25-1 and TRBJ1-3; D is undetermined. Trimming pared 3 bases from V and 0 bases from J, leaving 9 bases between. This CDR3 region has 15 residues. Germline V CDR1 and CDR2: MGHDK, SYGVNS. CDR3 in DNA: TGTGCCAGCAGTGATCGGACGTACTCTGGAAACACCATATATTTT. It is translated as CASSDRTYSGNTIYF.

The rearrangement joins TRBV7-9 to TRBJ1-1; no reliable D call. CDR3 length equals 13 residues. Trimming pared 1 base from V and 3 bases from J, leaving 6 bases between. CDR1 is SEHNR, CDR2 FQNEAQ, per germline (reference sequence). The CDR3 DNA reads TGTGCCAGCAGCTTAGGTCGGTACACTGAAGCTTTCTTT. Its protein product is CASSLGRYTEAFF.